A selection of T cell receptor beta chains follows, all from one sample in a study of radiation and T cells in renal cell carcinoma. Some clones are missing from TCRdb's copy, which holds only in-frame ones; the method was immunoSEQ multiplex PCR. The table has approximately 140,000 clones, approximately 90% seen once. This specimen was blood, taken from a patient whose treatment included radiotherapy and nephrectomy. These TCRs come from a woman aged 70-85 years with renal cell carcinoma. Each CDR3 is given with its conserved first and last residue. The D gene is left open where the match is weak. Clone size is shown for a subset of rows, as once, few, many or a class of expanded clone.

.	TRBV28	TRBJ2-7	TRBD2	TGTGCCAGCAGACTTAGCGGGGGATACGAGCAGTACTTC	CASRLSGGYEQYF
.	TRBV7-8	TRBJ1-5	TRBD1	TGTGCCAGCAGCTCGCCACCCGGGACAGGGGATAGCAATCAGCCCCAGCATTTT	CASSSPPGTGDSNQPQHF
.	TRBV5-1	TRBJ1-2	TRBD1	TGCGCCAGCAGCTTGACGGCAGGGGGAAACTATGGCTACACCTTC	CASSLTAGGNYGYTF
.	TRBV6-5	TRBJ1-2	.	TGTGCCACCCAGAGAGAGGGGGTTCATTATGGCTACACCTTC	CATQREGVHYGYTF
.	TRBV5-1	TRBJ2-5	.	TGCGCCAGCAGCTTGGAGCCACACCAAGAGACCCAGTACTTC	CASSLEPHQETQYF
.	TRBV29-1	TRBJ1-1	.	TGCAGCGTCACCGTGACAGGGAACACTGAAGCTTTCTTT	CSVTVTGNTEAFF
.	TRBV7-7	TRBJ2-2	TRBD2	TGTGCTAGCAGCTCCCCCGGGGCTAGCGGGGTTCGTGCCGGGGAGCTGTTTTTT	CASSSPGASGVRAGELFF
.	TRBV7-3	TRBJ1-1	.	TGTGCCAGCAGCCCGGGACCCCTGAACACTGAAGCTTTCTTT	CASSPGPLNTEAFF
.	TRBV6-1	TRBJ2-7	TRBD1	TGTGCCAGCAGTGACACAGGGGATCGGGGCGAGCAGTACTTC	CASSDTGDRGEQYF
.	TRBV11-3	TRBJ2-1	TRBD1	TGTGCCAGCAGCTCAACGGGACAGGGGGCGAATGAGCAGTTCTTC	CASSSTGQGANEQFF
.	TRBV5-6	TRBJ1-1	TRBD1	TGTGCCAGCAGCTTTGGGACAGTAAACACTGAAGCTTTCTTT	CASSFGTVNTEAFF
.	TRBV7-8	TRBJ2-2	.	TGTGCCAGCAGCTTAGCGCCCCCCCGAGGGGGCACCGGGGAGCTGTTTTTT	CASSLAPPRGGTGELFF
.	TRBV7-2	TRBJ1-1	.	TGTGCCAGCAGCTTAGGGGGCGGCAGGAACACTGAAGCTTTCTTT	CASSLGGGRNTEAFF
.	TRBV7-6	TRBJ2-1	.	TGTGCCACCGGGACTTTCCTTAAGGATGAGCAGTTCTTC	CATGTFLKDEQFF
.	TRBV5-1	TRBJ2-3	.	TGCGCCAGCAGCCCCGGGGGTTCCGCCGATACGCAGTATTTT	CASSPGGSADTQYF
.	TRBV7-6	TRBJ2-7	TRBD1	TGTGCCAGCAGCTTAGTTCGTTCCCGGACAGGCGTCCACGAGCAGTACTTC	CASSLVRSRTGVHEQYF
.	TRBV30	TRBJ1-2	.	TGTGCCTGGAGTGTGGGAATCTATGGCTACACCTTC	CAWSVGIYGYTF
.	TRBV7-2	TRBJ2-1	.	TGTGCCAGCAGCTTGAACAGGCCCGTCAATGAGCAGTTCTTC	CASSLNRPVNEQFF
.	TRBV4-3	TRBJ2-3	.	TGCGCCAGCAGCCAAGCCCTAGTGAGCACAGATACGCAGTATTTT	CASSQALVSTDTQYF
.	TRBV19	TRBJ2-6	.	TGTGCCAGTAGTATGCAGTCGAGGGGCTCTGGGGCCAACGTCCTGACTTTC	CASSMQSRGSGANVLTF
.	TRBV6-6	TRBJ1-2	.	TGTGCCAGCAGTTACTCGGAGAGTGCCCCCTATGGCTACACCTTC	CASSYSESAPYGYTF
.	TRBV14	TRBJ1-5	.	TGTGCCAGCAGCCAACAGGGAAATCAGCCCCAGCATTTT	CASSQQGNQPQHF
.	TRBV9	TRBJ2-3	.	TGTGCCAGCAGCGCCGGGGGGCCGTGGTTCCCAGATACGCAGTATTTT	CASSAGGPWFPDTQYF
.	TRBV30	TRBJ1-2	.	TGTGCCTGGAGGTTGGGGAGGACGGACTATGGCTACACCTTC	CAWRLGRTDYGYTF
.	TRBV6-5	TRBJ1-6	.	TGTGCCAGCAGGTCCAGGGATTATAATTCACCCCTCCACTTT	CASRSRDYNSPLHF
.	TRBV6-1	TRBJ1-5	.	TGCGTTAGGGGGAGCAATCAGCCCCAGCATTTT	CVRGSNQPQHF
.	TRBV6-1	TRBJ1-2	.	TGTGCCAGCAGTGCCCTGGGGTTTAGGGTCGGCTACACCTTC	CASSALGFRVGYTF
.	TRBV27	TRBJ2-7	TRBD2	TGTGCCAGCAGTAAGAGAGCGGGGGGATGGTCCTACGAGCAGTACTTC	CASSKRAGGWSYEQYF
.	TRBV19	TRBJ2-3	.	TGTGCCAGTAGCCTCGCGCGGGGAGATACGCAGTATTTT	CASSLARGDTQYF
.	TRBV5-1	TRBJ2-3	.	TGCGCCAGCAGCTTGGTACTGGGTGGAGATACGCAGTATTTT	CASSLVLGGDTQYF
.	TRBV4-3	TRBJ1-1	TRBD1	TGCGCCAGCAGCCAAGGCATCAGGGGGACTGAAGCTTTCTTT	CASSQGIRGTEAFF
.	TRBV10-3	TRBJ1-5	.	TGTGCCATCAGCGGGGACAATCAGCCCCAGCATTTT	CAISGDNQPQHF
once	TRBV6-5	TRBJ2-5	.	TGTGCCAGCAGTTACGTAGGGACCCAGTACTTC	CASSYVGTQYF
.	TRBV19	TRBJ1-4	.	TGTGCCAGTAGTATTAGGAAGAATGAAAAACTGTTTTTT	CASSIRKNEKLFF
.	TRBV9	TRBJ2-1	TRBD2	TGTGCCAGCAGCCTACTAGCGGGGGCCGACAATGAGCAGTTCTTC	CASSLLAGADNEQFF
.	TRBV7-2	TRBJ1-2	.	TGTGCCAGCAGCTTAGTTGCAGGGGAGAGCTACACCTTC	CASSLVAGESYTF
.	TRBV28	TRBJ2-7	.	TGTGCCAGCAGTTCTGGACAGATACTCAACGAGCAGTACTTC	CASSSGQILNEQYF
.	TRBV7-9	TRBJ1-2	.	TGTGCCAGCAGCTCGGGCTCCTTCGATGGCTACACCTTC	CASSSGSFDGYTF
.	TRBV19	TRBJ2-2	.	TGTGCCAGTAGACGCCAGGGGAACACCGGGGAGCTGTTTTTT	CASRRQGNTGELFF
.	TRBV5-4	TRBJ2-5	.	TGTGCCAGCAGCTTACAAACGGGGGTACAAGAGACCCAGTACTTC	CASSLQTGVQETQYF
.	TRBV12-5	TRBJ2-7	.	TGTGCTAGTGGCCCGACCGGGACGAACGAGCAGTACTTC	CASGPTGTNEQYF